This T cell receptor beta chain came from a study of T cells in Graves' hyperthyroidism and ophthalmopathy. Regions amplified from RNA transcripts were the TCR beta CDR3 regions. The HTBI primer set drove a first-round RT-PCR of the TCR CDR3. TCRdb analysed the multiplex PCR reads with MiXCR anew, one entry per CDR3 protein. The sample has some 650,000 distinct CDR3 sequences, more than 15% seen once. There are many counts of this clonotype. The CDR3 totals 13 residues. The V gene lost 3 bases and the J gene lost 3 bases, with 9 bases spanning the gap. The material sequenced was blood. The rearrangement links TRBV12-3 or TRBV12-4 to TRBJ2-7, with a possible D match to TRBD2 (5 bases). This sequence was found in a woman between 35 and 50 years old with Graves' ophthalmopathy. CDR3 sequence reads: CASSFWGDYEQYF. CDR3 nucleotides: TGTGCCAGCAGTTTCTGGGGAGACTACGAGCAGTACTTC.